This TCR beta chain was captured in a study of Graves' ophthalmopathy and Graves' hyperthyroidism. Study-level results: Discrimination between ophthalmopathy and stable hyperthyroidism by a 13-signature model showed about 85% sensitivity and 75% to 84% specificity.

The V gene's germline CDR1 is MNHEY and CDR2 SVGEGT. V lost 7 bases and J lost 4; bases outside the gene matches: 16. The CDR3 has 17 amino acids. Turning to this clonotype: Its antigen is unidentified.

Researchers took RNA transcripts and amplified TCR beta CDR3 regions from them. HTBI-primed first-round RT-PCR preceded second-round multiplex PCR. TCRdb itself ran the multiplex PCR reads through MiXCR, one entry per CDR3 protein. Of around 400,000 distinct CDR3 sequences listed, around 16% are singletons. Ophthalmopathy-affected donors exhibited moderate-to-severe activity, CAS ≥3, NOSPECS ≥4, and duration under 3 months. Fresh peripheral blood (about 9 ml) yielded the PBMCs. Sequencing input: peripheral blood. This chain joins TRBV6-2 or TRBV6-3 and TRBJ1-5, with 7 positions matching TRBD1. The TCR was taken from a young woman with Graves' ophthalmopathy. The CDR3 DNA follows: TGTGCCAGCACCCGAGCCTCCGGGACAGTTTTAAATCAGCCCCAGCATTTT. This gives the protein CASTRASGTVLNQPQHF.